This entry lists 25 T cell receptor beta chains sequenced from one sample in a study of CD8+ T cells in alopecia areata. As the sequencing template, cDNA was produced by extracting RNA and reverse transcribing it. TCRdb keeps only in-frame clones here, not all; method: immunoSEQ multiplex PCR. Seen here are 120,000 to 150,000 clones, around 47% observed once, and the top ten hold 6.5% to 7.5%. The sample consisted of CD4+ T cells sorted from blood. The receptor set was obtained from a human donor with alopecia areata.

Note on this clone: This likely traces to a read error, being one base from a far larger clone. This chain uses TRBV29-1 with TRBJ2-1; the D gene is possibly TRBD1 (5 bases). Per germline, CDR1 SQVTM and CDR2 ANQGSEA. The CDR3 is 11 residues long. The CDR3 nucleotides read TGCAGCGTAAACCCAGGGCTGACTCAGCTCTTC. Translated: CSVNPGLTQLF.

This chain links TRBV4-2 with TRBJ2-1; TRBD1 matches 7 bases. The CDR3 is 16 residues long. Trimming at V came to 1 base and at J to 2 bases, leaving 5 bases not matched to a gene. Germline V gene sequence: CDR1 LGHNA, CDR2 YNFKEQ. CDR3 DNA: TGTGCCAGCAGCCAAGCCCGGACAGGAACCTACAATGAGCAGTTCTTC. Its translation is CASSQARTGTYNEQFF.

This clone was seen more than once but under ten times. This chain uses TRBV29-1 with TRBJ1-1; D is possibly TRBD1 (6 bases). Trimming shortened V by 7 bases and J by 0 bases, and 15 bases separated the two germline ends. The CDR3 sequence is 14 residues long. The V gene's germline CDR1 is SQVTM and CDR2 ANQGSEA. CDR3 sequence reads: CSAEQGRMNTEAFF. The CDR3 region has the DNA TGCAGCGCCGAACAGGGTAGAATGAACACTGAAGCTTTCTTT.

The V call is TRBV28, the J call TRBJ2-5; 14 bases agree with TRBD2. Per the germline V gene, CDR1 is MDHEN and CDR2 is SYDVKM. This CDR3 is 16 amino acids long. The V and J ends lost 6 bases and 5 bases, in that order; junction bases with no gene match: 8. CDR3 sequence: CASRIGTSGSRETQYF. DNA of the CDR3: TGTGCCAGCAGGATAGGGACTAGCGGGAGCCGGGAGACCCAGTACTTC.

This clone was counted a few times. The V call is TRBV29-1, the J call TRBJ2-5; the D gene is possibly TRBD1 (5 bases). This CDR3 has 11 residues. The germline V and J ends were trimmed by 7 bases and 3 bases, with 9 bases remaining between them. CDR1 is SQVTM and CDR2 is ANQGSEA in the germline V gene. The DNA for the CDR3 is TGCAGCGGGGGCTTTGAAGAGACCCAGTACTTC. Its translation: CSGGFEETQYF.

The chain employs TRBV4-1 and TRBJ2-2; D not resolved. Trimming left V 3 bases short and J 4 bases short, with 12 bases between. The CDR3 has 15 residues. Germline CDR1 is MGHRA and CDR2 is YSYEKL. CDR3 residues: CASSQDPGLTGELFF. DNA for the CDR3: TGCGCCAGCAGCCAGGACCCGGGTCTCACCGGGGAGCTGTTTTTT.

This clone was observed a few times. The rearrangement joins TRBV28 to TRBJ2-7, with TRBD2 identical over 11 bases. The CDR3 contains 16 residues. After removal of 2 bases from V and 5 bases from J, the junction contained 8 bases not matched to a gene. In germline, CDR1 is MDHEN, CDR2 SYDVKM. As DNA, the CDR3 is TGTGCCAGCAGTTTAGTGACTAGCGGGACAACCGACGAGCAGTACTTC. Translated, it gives CASSLVTSGTTDEQYF. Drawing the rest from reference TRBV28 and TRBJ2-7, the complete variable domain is DVKVTQSSRYLVKRTGEKVFLECVQDMDHENMFWYRQDPGLGLRLIYFSYDVKMKEKGDIPEGYSVSREKKERFSLILESASTNQTSMYLCASSLVTSGTTDEQYFGPGTRLTVT.

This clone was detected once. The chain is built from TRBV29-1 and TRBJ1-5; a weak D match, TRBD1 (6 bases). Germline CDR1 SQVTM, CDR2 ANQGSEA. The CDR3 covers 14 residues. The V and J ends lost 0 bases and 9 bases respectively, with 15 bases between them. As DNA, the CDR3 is TGCAGCGTTGAAGATGAACAGAAAGGGGGGCCCCAGCATTTT. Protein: CSVEDEQKGGPQHF.

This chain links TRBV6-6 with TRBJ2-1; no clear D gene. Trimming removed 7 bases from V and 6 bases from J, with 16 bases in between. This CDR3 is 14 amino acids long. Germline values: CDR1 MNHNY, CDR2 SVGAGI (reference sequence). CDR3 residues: CASTVEWRTNEQFF. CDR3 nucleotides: TGTGCCAGCACCGTGGAGTGGCGGACCAATGAGCAGTTCTTC.

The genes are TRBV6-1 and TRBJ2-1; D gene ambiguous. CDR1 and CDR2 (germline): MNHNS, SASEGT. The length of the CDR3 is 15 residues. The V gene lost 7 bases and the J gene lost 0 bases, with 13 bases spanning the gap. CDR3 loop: CASTRDPNSYNEQFF. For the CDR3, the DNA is TGTGCCAGCACCCGAGACCCTAACTCCTACAATGAGCAGTTCTTC.

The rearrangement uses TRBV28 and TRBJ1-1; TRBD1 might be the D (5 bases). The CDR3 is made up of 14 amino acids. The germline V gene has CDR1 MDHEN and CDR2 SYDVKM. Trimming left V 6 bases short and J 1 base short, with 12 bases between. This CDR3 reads CASSLPTGNTEAFF. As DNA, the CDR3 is TGTGCCAGCAGCTTACCTACAGGGAACACTGAAGCTTTCTTT.

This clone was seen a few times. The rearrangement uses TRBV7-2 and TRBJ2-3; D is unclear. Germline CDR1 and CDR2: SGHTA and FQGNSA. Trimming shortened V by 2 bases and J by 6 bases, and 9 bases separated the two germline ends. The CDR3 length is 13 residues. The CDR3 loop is CASSLLPGDTQYF. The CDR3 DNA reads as TGTGCCAGCAGCTTACTGCCCGGGGATACGCAGTATTTT.

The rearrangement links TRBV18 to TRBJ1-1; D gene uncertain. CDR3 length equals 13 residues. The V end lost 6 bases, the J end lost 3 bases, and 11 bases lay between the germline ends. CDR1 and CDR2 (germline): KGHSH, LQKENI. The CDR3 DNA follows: TGTGCCAGCTCTCAGAGGGTGGACACTGAAGCTTTCTTT. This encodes CASSQRVDTEAFF.

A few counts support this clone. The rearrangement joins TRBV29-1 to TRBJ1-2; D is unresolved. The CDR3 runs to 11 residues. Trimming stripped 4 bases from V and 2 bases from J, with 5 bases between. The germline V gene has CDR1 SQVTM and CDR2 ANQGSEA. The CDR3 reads CSVAQNYGYTF. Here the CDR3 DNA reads TGCAGCGTTGCACAGAACTATGGCTACACCTTC.

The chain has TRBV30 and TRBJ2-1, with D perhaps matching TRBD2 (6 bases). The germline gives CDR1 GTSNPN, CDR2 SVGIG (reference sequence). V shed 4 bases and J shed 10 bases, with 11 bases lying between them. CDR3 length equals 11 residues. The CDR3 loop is CAWTLRDEQFF. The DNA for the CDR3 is TGTGCCTGGACTCTGCGGGACGAGCAGTTCTTC.

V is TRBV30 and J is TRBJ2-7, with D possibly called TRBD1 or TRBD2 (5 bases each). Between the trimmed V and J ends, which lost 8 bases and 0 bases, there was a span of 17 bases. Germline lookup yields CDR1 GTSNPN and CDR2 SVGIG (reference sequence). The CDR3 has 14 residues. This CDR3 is CAGDGTASSYEQYF. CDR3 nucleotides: TGTGCCGGAGACGGGACGGCGAGCTCCTACGAGCAGTACTTC. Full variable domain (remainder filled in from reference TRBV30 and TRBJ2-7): SQTIHQWPATLVQPVGSPLSLECTVEGTSNPNLYWYRQAAGRGLQLLFYSVGIGQISSEVPQNLSASRPQDRQFILSSKKLLLSDSGFYLCAGDGTASSYEQYFGPGTRLTVT.

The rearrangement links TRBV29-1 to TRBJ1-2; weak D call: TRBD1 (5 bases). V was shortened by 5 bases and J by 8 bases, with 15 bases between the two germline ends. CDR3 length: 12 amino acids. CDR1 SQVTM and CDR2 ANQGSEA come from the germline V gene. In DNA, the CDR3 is TGCAGCGTTCTGGGGAGAGGGGAAGGCTACACCTTC. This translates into CSVLGRGEGYTF.

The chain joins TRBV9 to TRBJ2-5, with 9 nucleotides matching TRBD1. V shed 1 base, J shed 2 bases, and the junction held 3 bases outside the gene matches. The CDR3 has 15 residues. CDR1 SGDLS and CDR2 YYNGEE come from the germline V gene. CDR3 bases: TGTGCCAGCAGCGTATCCGGGACAGGGCAAGAGACCCAGTACTTC. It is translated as CASSVSGTGQETQYF.

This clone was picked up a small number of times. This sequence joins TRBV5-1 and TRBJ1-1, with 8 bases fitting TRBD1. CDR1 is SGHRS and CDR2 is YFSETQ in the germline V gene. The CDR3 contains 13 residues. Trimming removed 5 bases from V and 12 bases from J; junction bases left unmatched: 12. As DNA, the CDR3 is TGCGCCAGCAGGGTGAGTCAGACAGGGGACACTTTCTTT. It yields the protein CASRVSQTGDTFF.

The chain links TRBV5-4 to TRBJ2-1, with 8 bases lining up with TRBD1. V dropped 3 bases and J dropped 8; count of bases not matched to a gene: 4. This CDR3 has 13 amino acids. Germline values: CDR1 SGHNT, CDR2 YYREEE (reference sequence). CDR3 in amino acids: CASSWTGNDEQFF. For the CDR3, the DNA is TGTGCCAGCAGCTGGACAGGGAACGATGAGCAGTTCTTC.

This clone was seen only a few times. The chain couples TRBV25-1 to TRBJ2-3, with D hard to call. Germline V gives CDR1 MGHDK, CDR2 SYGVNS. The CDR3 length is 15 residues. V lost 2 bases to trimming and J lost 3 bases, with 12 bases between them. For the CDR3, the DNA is TGTGCCAGCAGTGAAAAGGGCGGAGTTACAGATACGCAGTATTTT. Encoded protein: CASSEKGGVTDTQYF.

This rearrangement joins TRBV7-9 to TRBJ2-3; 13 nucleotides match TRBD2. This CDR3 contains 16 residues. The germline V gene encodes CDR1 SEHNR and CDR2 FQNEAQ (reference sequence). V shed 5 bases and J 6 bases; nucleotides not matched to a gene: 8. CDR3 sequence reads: CASSMDGTSGKDTQYF. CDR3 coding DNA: TGTGCCAGCAGCATGGACGGGACTAGCGGGAAGGATACGCAGTATTTT.

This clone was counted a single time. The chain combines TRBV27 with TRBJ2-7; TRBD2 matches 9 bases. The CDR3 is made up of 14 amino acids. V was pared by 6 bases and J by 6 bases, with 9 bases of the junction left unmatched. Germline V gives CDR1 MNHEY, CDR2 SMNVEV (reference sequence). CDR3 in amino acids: CASREPGTSSEQYF. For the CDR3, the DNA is TGTGCCAGCAGGGAACCGGGGACTAGCAGCGAGCAGTACTTC.

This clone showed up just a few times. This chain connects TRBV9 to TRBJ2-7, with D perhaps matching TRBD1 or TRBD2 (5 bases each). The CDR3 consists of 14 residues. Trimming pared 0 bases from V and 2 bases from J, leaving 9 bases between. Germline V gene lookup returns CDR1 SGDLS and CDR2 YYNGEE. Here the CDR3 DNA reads TGTGCCAGCAGCGTAGGAGGGACGGCCTACGAGCAGTACTTC. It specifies CASSVGGTAYEQYF.

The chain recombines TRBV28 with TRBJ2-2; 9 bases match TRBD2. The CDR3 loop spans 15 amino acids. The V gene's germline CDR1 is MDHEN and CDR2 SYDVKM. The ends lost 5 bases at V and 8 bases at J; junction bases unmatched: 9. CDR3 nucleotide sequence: TGTGCCAGCAGTGCGGGGACTAGCTTATCTGGGGAGCTGTTTTTT. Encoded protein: CASSAGTSLSGELFF. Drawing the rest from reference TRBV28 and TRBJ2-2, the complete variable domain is DVKVTQSSRYLVKRTGEKVFLECVQDMDHENMFWYRQDPGLGLRLIYFSYDVKMKEKGDIPEGYSVSREKKERFSLILESASTNQTSMYLCASSAGTSLSGELFFGEGSRLTVL.